This paragraph reports one TCR beta chain. Specified time point: newly diagnosed GD, antithyroid drugs for less than 3 months. From RNA extracted from PBMCs, the TCR library was made. The data are from a study of regulatory T cells in long-lasting Graves disease. Arm-PCR of CDR3 regions with iRepertoire HTBI primers generated TCR beta libraries. TCRdb reprocessed the multiplex PCR reads with MiXCR, giving one entry per CDR3 protein. The sample contains approximately 470,000 distinct CDR3 sequences, roughly 15% of which appear only once. The germline CDR1 and CDR2 sequences are MNHEY and SVGAGI. V lost 2 bases to trimming and J lost 0 bases, with 14 bases between them. CDR3 length: 17 residues. The same data also went into a second study, on T cells in Graves' hyperthyroidism and ophthalmopathy.

Sequencing was performed on peripheral blood mononuclear cells (PBMCs), taken at new diagnosis, from a patient treated with antithyroid drugs. The V and J genes are TRBV6-5 and TRBJ1-3; D is unresolved. The TCR originated in a man aged 35-49 years with Graves disease. CDR3 residues: CASSYPSDRYSGNTIYF. CDR3 bases: TGTGCCAGCAGTTACCCCTCGGACCGATACTCTGGAAACACCATATATTTT.